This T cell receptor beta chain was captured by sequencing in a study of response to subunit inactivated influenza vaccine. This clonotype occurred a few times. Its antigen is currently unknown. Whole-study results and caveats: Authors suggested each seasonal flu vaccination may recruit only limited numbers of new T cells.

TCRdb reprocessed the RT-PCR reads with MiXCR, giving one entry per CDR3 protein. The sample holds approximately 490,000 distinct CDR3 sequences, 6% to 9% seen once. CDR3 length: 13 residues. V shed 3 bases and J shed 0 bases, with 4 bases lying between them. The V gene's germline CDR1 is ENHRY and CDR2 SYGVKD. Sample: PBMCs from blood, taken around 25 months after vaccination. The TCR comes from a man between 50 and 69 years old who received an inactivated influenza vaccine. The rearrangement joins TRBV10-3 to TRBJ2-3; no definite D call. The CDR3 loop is CAISEYSTDTQYF. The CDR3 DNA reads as TGTGCCATCAGTGAATATAGCACAGATACGCAGTATTTT.